The sequence of this T cell receptor (beta chain) was determined in a study of beta chain features in type 1 diabetes. Study-level information: All samples combined gave 90 million to 130 million sorted cells for examination. Study outcomes and limitations: A moderate, significant TCRB CDR3 shortening appeared in type 1 diabetes across four CD4+ subsets.

All of the isolated RNA was reverse transcribed, so expressed TCRB transcripts were sequenced. The table came from immunoSEQ multiplex PCR; TCRdb's copy has only in-frame clones and leaves some out. Altogether roughly 150,000 clones are present, 7.8% being singletons, with the ten largest covering around 0.9%. The V gene lost 3 bases and the J gene lost 0 bases, with 12 bases spanning the gap. CDR1 and CDR2 from the germline V gene are MGHRA and YSYEKL. The CDR3 covers 15 residues. With regard to this clone: No antigen is known for it.

This receptor was taken from a woman in her thirties or forties with type 1 diabetes. Input material: central memory CD4+ T cells from blood. V usage is TRBV4-1 and J usage is TRBJ2-7, with D hard to call. The CDR3 nucleotides are TGCGCCAGCAGCCACCTCGGGTTAGACTCCTACGAGCAGTACTTC. Amino acids: CASSHLGLDSYEQYF.